The 22 T cell receptor beta chains listed next were all sequenced from one sample in a study of T cell repertoires in cytomegalovirus infection. TCRdb processed the reads anew with MiXCR; each CDR3 protein has one entry. This sample has hundreds of thousands of distinct CDR3 sequences, with under 55% found just once. Their target antigens are unknown. The source material was cultured PBMCs, sampled from culture after CMV antigen stimulation. The receptor source for this set is a human donor in good health (CMV status not recorded). Some clones in this sample may be carry-over from other donors' samples.

The rearrangement joins TRBV5-4 to TRBJ2-1; 8 bases fit TRBD2. Germline V gene data show CDR1 as SGHNT and CDR2 as YYREEE (reference sequence). V shed 3 bases, J shed 9 bases, and the junction held 11 bases outside the gene matches. There are 15 residues in the CDR3. The CDR3 DNA sequence: TGTGCCAGCAGCTCTAGACTAGCGCCCAAGGGTGAGCAGTTCTTC. Translating gives CASSSRLAPKGEQFF.

This chain joins TRBV12-3 or TRBV12-4 and TRBJ1-5; 7 bases map to TRBD1. CDR3 length: 15 residues. V shed 6 bases and J 2 bases; nucleotides not matched to a gene: 7. The CDR3: CASSYTRGGNQPQHF. The CDR3 nucleotides read TGTGCCAGCAGCTACACCAGGGGGGGCAATCAGCCCCAGCATTTT.

In its sample, this clonotype was seen a few times. The chain links TRBV7-2 to TRBJ2-3; 7 bases are a match to TRBD2. CDR1 and CDR2 (germline): SGHTA, FQGNSA. After removal of 4 bases from V and 1 base from J, the junction contained 5 bases not matched to a gene. The CDR3 extends over 15 amino acids. Here the CDR3 reads CASSSSGPRTDTQYF. The CDR3 coding sequence is TGTGCCAGCAGCTCTAGCGGTCCCCGCACAGATACGCAGTATTTT.

The chain links TRBV7-2 to TRBJ1-2; 8 nucleotides line up with TRBD1. Trimming at V came to 2 bases and at J to 8 bases, leaving 4 bases not matched to a gene. The CDR3 is made up of 13 amino acids. Germline V lookup: CDR1 SGHTA, CDR2 FQGNSA. The CDR3 DNA reads TGTGCCAGCAGCTTAACGACAGGGGTAGGCTACACCTTC. Protein product: CASSLTTGVGYTF.

The rearrangement joins TRBV4-1 to TRBJ2-1; D uncertain. Germline CDR1 reads MGHRA; CDR2 reads YSYEKL. The CDR3 is 14 residues long. The V end was cut by 3 bases, the J end by 7 bases, with 13 bases between. In nucleotides, the CDR3 is TGCGCCAGCAGCCAGCCACCCTGGGGAAATGAGCAGTTCTTC. It is translated as CASSQPPWGNEQFF.

This clonotype has a single count. The chain recombines TRBV6-8 with TRBJ2-7; the match to TRBD2 covers 7 bases. CDR3 size: 12 residues. V trimming: 10 bases; J trimming: 6 bases; junction bases outside the gene matches: 9. CDR1 is MNHGY and CDR2 is SAAAGT in the germline V gene. The CDR3 nucleotides read TGTGCCATTCGGGACTACCCTAGCGAGCAGTACTTC. As protein: CAIRDYPSEQYF.

In this sample, this clonotype turned up once. The rearrangement uses TRBV6-1 and TRBJ1-3; no clear D. This CDR3 is 16 amino acids long. The V end lost 4 bases, the J end lost 0 bases, and 13 bases lay between the germline ends. Germline assignment: CDR1 MNHNS and CDR2 SASEGT. The CDR3 region is CASSVARVYSGNTIYF. CDR3 DNA sequence: TGTGCCAGCAGTGTCGCTAGGGTTTACTCTGGAAACACCATATATTTT.

This clonotype was observed a handful of times. The DNA of the CDR3 is TGTGCCTCCCGGGACACCCCCCGGAATGAGCAGTTCTTC. This sequence encodes CASRDTPRNEQFF. The chain employs TRBV19 and TRBJ2-1, with D tentatively TRBD1 (6 bases). The CDR3 has 13 amino acids. Looked up from germline, CDR1 is LNHDA and CDR2 is SQIVND (reference sequence). V was trimmed by 11 bases and J by 7 bases, leaving 18 bases between them.

The rearrangement joins TRBV29-1 to TRBJ2-3; weak D call: TRBD1 (6 bases). Trimming removed 2 bases from V and 3 bases from J, with 6 bases in between. This CDR3 is built from 12 residues. Germline CDR1 and CDR2: SQVTM and ANQGSEA. CDR3 sequence reads: CSVERGTDTQYF. The CDR3 DNA reads as TGCAGCGTTGAAAGGGGGACAGATACGCAGTATTTT.

The J gene is TRBJ2-3, the V gene TRBV11-1; D is tentatively TRBD1 or TRBD2 (5 bases each). The CDR3 totals 16 residues. Germline V gene sequence: CDR1 SGHAT, CDR2 FQDESV (reference sequence). V was clipped by 1 base and J by 2 bases, with 13 bases between them. CDR3 DNA: TGTGCCAGCAGCTTAGTCCAGGGAGAAGACACAGATACGCAGTATTTT. Protein: CASSLVQGEDTDTQYF.

As regards this clonotype: One junction end does not reproduce the germline sequence, and a read error may be involved. The chain links TRBV20-1 to TRBJ2-3; 7 nucleotides align to TRBD2. The CDR3 runs to 17 residues. In germline, CDR1 is DFQATT, CDR2 SNEGSKA (reference sequence). The CDR3 is CSARDTPLREFGDTQYF. The CDR3, as DNA: TGCAGTGCTCGAGATACCCCGTTGCGGGAGTTCGGGGATACGCAGTATTTT.

J is TRBJ1-4 and V is TRBV7-8; TRBD1 agrees at 7 bases. J lost 7 bases, V lost 6 bases, and 8 bases had no gene match. The CDR3 is 14 residues long. CDR1 is SGHVS, CDR2 FQNEAQ, per germline. CDR3 sequence: CASRPDRVGEKLFF. CDR3 nucleotide sequence: TGTGCCAGCAGACCCGACAGGGTCGGTGAAAAACTGTTTTTT.

The chain employs TRBV19 and TRBJ1-4; D is unclear. The CDR3 covers 14 residues. Germline V gives CDR1 LNHDA, CDR2 SQIVND (reference sequence). The ends were cut back, 6 bases at V and 8 bases at J, with 16 bases in the middle. CDR3 DNA: TGTGCCAGTAGATTGGACCACACTTGGGAAAAACTGTTTTTT. It is translated as CASRLDHTWEKLFF.

The rearrangement uses TRBV4-2 and TRBJ2-6; the match to TRBD2 covers 10 bases. The germline V gene has CDR1 LGHNA and CDR2 YNFKEQ. The CDR3 length is 18 residues. Trimming took 0 bases from V and 4 from J; bases not matched to a gene: 6. The CDR3: CASSQDWLAGVGANVLTF. Here the CDR3 DNA reads TGTGCCAGCAGCCAAGATTGGCTAGCGGGGGTAGGGGCCAACGTCCTGACTTTC.

The genes are TRBV4-1 and TRBJ1-1, with a possible D match to TRBD1 (6 bases). Germline CDR1 reads MGHRA; CDR2 reads YSYEKL. Trimming left V 0 bases short and J 1 base short, with 12 bases between. CDR3 length: 16 amino acids. The CDR3 DNA follows: TGCGCCAGCAGCCAAGAGGGGGCCTTAGGGAACACTGAAGCTTTCTTT. This translates into CASSQEGALGNTEAFF.

V and J are TRBV14 and TRBJ2-2; 7 bases line up with TRBD1. Germline lookup yields CDR1 SGHDN and CDR2 FVKESK. The CDR3 length is 17 residues. Trimming at V came to 0 bases and at J to 1 base, leaving 5 bases not matched to a gene. CDR3 protein: CASSQDETGENTGELFF. The CDR3 DNA is TGTGCCAGCAGCCAAGACGAAACAGGGGAGAACACCGGGGAGCTGTTTTTT.

This clonotype was seen a few times. The chain carries TRBV14 and TRBJ2-6; no reliable D call. Germline CDR1 reads SGHDN; CDR2 reads FVKESK. CDR3 length: 14 residues. V was pared by 4 bases and J by 1 base, with 5 bases between. The CDR3 coding sequence is TGTGCCAGCAGCCGCATGTCTGGGGCCAACGTCCTGACTTTC. Its protein product is CASSRMSGANVLTF.

The chain uses TRBV4-3 and TRBJ2-5, with D unresolved. Trimming pared 0 bases from V and 7 bases from J, leaving 15 bases between. CDR1 and CDR2 from the germline V gene are LGHNA and YSLEER. The CDR3 loop spans 15 amino acids. Here the CDR3 reads CASSQDWTVPTTQYF. The CDR3 bases are TGCGCCAGCAGCCAAGACTGGACGGTTCCAACGACCCAGTACTTC.

This clonotype was detected only a few times. The chain joins TRBV7-7 to TRBJ2-7; D possibly corresponds to TRBD2 (6 bases). Germline V gives CDR1 SSHAT, CDR2 FNYEAQ (reference sequence). This CDR3 spans 14 amino acids. The V end lost 3 bases, the J end lost 3 bases, and 12 bases lay between the germline ends. DNA for the CDR3: TGTGCCAGCAGCTTTGGAGGGGAAGGCTACGAGCAGTACTTC. It codes for CASSFGGEGYEQYF.

This clonotype was observed many times. The rearrangement joins TRBV7-2 to TRBJ1-6, with D uncertain. The CDR3 has 12 amino acids. Germline V gene lookup returns CDR1 SGHTA and CDR2 FQGNSA. Trimming left V 3 bases short and J 13 bases short, with 10 bases between. CDR3 region: CASSLRMVPLHF. CDR3 nucleotides: TGTGCCAGCAGCTTGAGAATGGTCCCCCTCCACTTT.

V and J are TRBV10-3 and TRBJ2-3; tentative D call: TRBD1 (6 bases). The V end lost 0 bases, the J end lost 3 bases, and 7 bases lay between the germline ends. This CDR3 has 14 amino acids. CDR1 is ENHRY and CDR2 is SYGVKD in the germline V gene. CDR3 nucleotides: TGTGCCATCAGTGAGTCGAGGGGGACAGATACGCAGTATTTT. Its translation is CAISESRGTDTQYF.

This clonotype has a handful of counts. The CDR3 sequence is CASSSTAGKMYNEQFF. Written as DNA, the CDR3 is TGTGCCAGCAGCTCTACAGCGGGTAAGATGTACAATGAGCAGTTCTTC. The chain couples TRBV7-9 to TRBJ2-1, with TRBD2 as a possible D gene (6 bases). Germline assignment: CDR1 SEHNR and CDR2 FQNEAQ (reference sequence). The CDR3 loop spans 16 amino acids. V shed 4 bases and J shed 4 bases, with 17 bases lying between them.